This T cell receptor (beta chain) derives from a study of T cell responses to AZD1222 COVID-19 vaccine. Overall study findings and caveats: Seropositivity was recorded at baseline in only a handful of AZD1222 recipients.

Comment on this clone: Its antigen is unidentified.

Clones were sequenced by immunoSEQ multiplex PCR, and TCRdb holds only the in-frame ones, with some missing. The table shows about 110,000 clones, with roughly 87% occurring only once. The V end lost 1 base, the J end lost 4 bases, and 10 bases lay between the germline ends. The CDR3 consists of 14 residues. Germline lookup yields CDR1 SGHVS and CDR2 FQNEAQ. The chain couples TRBV7-8 to TRBJ2-5; maybe TRBD2 (5 bases). This TCR was recovered from an adult in good health. The sequencing used peripheral blood, collected on day 0 of MenACWY control vaccination. DNA for the CDR3: TGTGCCAGCAGCTTAGTTAGGGAGCGAGAGACCCAGTACTTC. This sequence encodes CASSLVRERETQYF.